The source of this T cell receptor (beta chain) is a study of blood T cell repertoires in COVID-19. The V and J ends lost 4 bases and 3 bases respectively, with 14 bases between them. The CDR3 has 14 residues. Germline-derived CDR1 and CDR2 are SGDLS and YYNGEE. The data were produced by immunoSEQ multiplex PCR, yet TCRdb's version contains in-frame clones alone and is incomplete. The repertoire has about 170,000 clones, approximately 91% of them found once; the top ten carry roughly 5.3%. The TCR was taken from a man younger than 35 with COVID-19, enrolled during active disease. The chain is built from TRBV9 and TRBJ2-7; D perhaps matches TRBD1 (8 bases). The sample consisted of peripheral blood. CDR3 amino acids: CASSPAGTGYEQYF. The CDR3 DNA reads TGTGCCAGCAGCCCAGCGGGGACAGGCTACGAGCAGTACTTC.